What follows are 12 T cell receptor beta chains derived from one specimen sequenced in a study of T cells in Graves' hyperthyroidism and ophthalmopathy. There were TCR beta CDR3 regions amplified from RNA transcripts. First-round RT-PCR targeting the TCR CDR3 was performed with the HTBI primer set. One entry per CDR3 protein results from TCRdb running MiXCR on the multiplex PCR reads. The table has about 380,000 distinct CDR3 sequences, about 15% seen once. Sequenced material: blood. The source is a woman aged 60-70 years with Graves' hyperthyroidism.

Many counts were recorded for this clonotype. This chain joins TRBV5-1 and TRBJ1-1; TRBD1 matches 8 bases. Germline lookup yields CDR1 SGHRS and CDR2 YFSETQ. The CDR3 totals 15 residues. Trimming at V came to 0 bases and at J to 1 base, leaving 2 bases not matched to a gene. The CDR3 here is CASSLGDRSNTEAFF. The CDR3 region has the DNA TGCGCCAGCAGCTTGGGGGACAGGTCGAACACTGAAGCTTTCTTT. Drawing the rest from reference TRBV5-1 and TRBJ1-1, the complete variable domain is KAGVTQTPRYLIKTRGQQVTLSCSPISGHRSVSWYQQTPGQGLQFLFEYFSETQRNKGNFPGRFSGRQFSNSRSEMNVSTLELGDSALYLCASSLGDRSNTEAFFGQGTRLTVV.

Of note for this clonotype: A single base separates this from a much larger clone, so it may be a read error. This chain links TRBV6-2 or TRBV6-3 with TRBJ2-1; D possibly corresponds to TRBD2 (5 bases). The CDR3 length is 11 residues. Per germline, CDR1 MNHEY and CDR2 SVGEGT. The CDR3 sequence is CTSGNMGEQFF. DNA of the CDR3: TGTACCAGCGGTAACATGGGTGAGCAGTTCTTC.

Notes on this clonotype: A much larger clone is a single base away; this may be a read error. J is TRBJ2-7 and V is TRBV11-2; 12 nucleotides match TRBD2. Trimming took 5 bases from V and 0 from J; bases not matched to a gene: 5. The CDR3 has 16 amino acids. The germline CDR1 and CDR2 sequences are SGHAT and FQNNGV. CDR3 protein: CASSIRTSGNSYEQYF. CDR3 DNA sequence: TGTGCCAGCAGCATCCGGACTAGCGGGAACTCCTACGAGCAGTACTTC. The complete variable domain, with remaining parts taken from reference TRBV11-2 and TRBJ2-7, reads EAGVAQSPRYKIIEKRQSVAFWCNPISGHATLYWYQQILGQGPKLLIQFQNNGVVDDSQLPKDRFSAERLKGVDSTLKIQPAKLEDSAVYLCASSIRTSGNSYEQYFGPGTRLTVT.

The table lists this clonotype with many counts. The V gene is TRBV11-2, the J gene TRBJ2-2; 7 nucleotides align to TRBD2. The CDR3 contains 16 residues. V lost 6 bases, J lost 5 bases, and 12 bases stayed unmatched. CDR1 is SGHAT, CDR2 FQNNGV, per germline. This chain's CDR3 is CASSSLRLAVTGELFF. The DNA for the CDR3 is TGTGCCAGCAGTTCCCTCCGCCTAGCGGTGACCGGGGAGCTGTTTTTT.

The rearrangement joins TRBV19 to TRBJ2-5; perhaps TRBD1 as D (5 bases). V lost 6 bases, J lost 1 base, and 15 bases lay in between. The CDR3 sequence is 15 residues long. Germline V gives CDR1 LNHDA, CDR2 SQIVND (reference sequence). The CDR3 here is CASRRTPTSQETQYF. The CDR3 nucleotides are TGTGCCAGTAGAAGGACACCAACGAGCCAAGAGACCCAGTACTTC.

The rearrangement joins TRBV6-5 to TRBJ2-6; D uncertain. The ends were cut back, 8 bases at V and 1 base at J, with 18 bases in the middle. Per germline, CDR1 MNHEY and CDR2 SVGAGI. This CDR3 comprises 17 residues. The CDR3 reads CASVGVPVGSGANVLTF. In DNA, the CDR3 is TGTGCCAGCGTTGGGGTTCCAGTGGGTTCTGGGGCCAACGTCCTGACTTTC.

The chain uses TRBV6-2 or TRBV6-3 and TRBJ2-1; 8 nucleotides match TRBD2. Losses at the gene ends were 6 bases for V and 7 bases for J; bases not matched to a gene: 11. This CDR3 has 15 residues. Germline CDR1 is MNHEY and CDR2 is SVGEGT. The CDR3 spells CASSPRGGGANEQFF. The CDR3, as DNA: TGTGCCAGCAGCCCTCGGGGGGGGGGGGCGAATGAGCAGTTCTTC.

This clonotype was found a few times. V gene TRBV5-1 combines with J gene TRBJ1-4, with D perhaps TRBD1 (6 bases). CDR1 and CDR2 (germline): SGHRS, YFSETQ. V was cut by 4 bases and J by 6 bases, with 10 bases left in between. The CDR3 length is 13 residues. The CDR3: CASSPTGDEKLFF. CDR3 nucleotides: TGCGCCAGCAGCCCGACAGGTGATGAAAAACTGTTTTTT. Drawing the rest from reference TRBV5-1 and TRBJ1-4, the complete variable domain is KAGVTQTPRYLIKTRGQQVTLSCSPISGHRSVSWYQQTPGQGLQFLFEYFSETQRNKGNFPGRFSGRQFSNSRSEMNVSTLELGDSALYLCASSPTGDEKLFFGSGTQLSVL.

This clonotype was picked up many times. The chain uses TRBV2 and TRBJ2-5; D remains ambiguous. Germline-derived CDR1 and CDR2 are SNHLY and FYNNEI. The CDR3 is made up of 13 amino acids. V shed 3 bases and J shed 4 bases, with 9 bases lying between them. The CDR3: CASSEERRETQYF. The CDR3 coding sequence is TGTGCCAGCAGTGAGGAGCGACGAGAGACCCAGTACTTC.

This clonotype was seen a single time. This chain uses TRBV20-1 with TRBJ2-3; TRBD2 aligns across 9 bases. The CDR3 has 17 residues. Trimming took 1 base from V and 1 from J; bases not matched to a gene: 9. Germline-derived CDR1 and CDR2 are DFQATT and SNEGSKA (reference sequence). The CDR3 nucleotides read TGCAGTGCTAGAGTGCGGCTAGCGGGATGGGGCACAGATACGCAGTATTTT. This encodes CSARVRLAGWGTDTQYF.

This clonotype was seen ten or more times. V usage is TRBV28 and J usage is TRBJ1-2; D possibly corresponds to TRBD1 (6 bases). Germline assignment: CDR1 MDHEN and CDR2 SYDVKM. The CDR3 sequence is 13 residues long. Deletions cut 5 bases from V and 8 bases from J, with 15 bases between. The CDR3 DNA reads as TGTGCCAGCAGTCCCGAGGGGGGGCCCGGCTACACCTTC. Protein sequence: CASSPEGGPGYTF.

This clonotype was counted a few times. This chain links TRBV12-3 or TRBV12-4 with TRBJ2-5; D uncertain. Trimming pared 2 bases from V and 4 bases from J, leaving 5 bases between. The CDR3 is 12 residues long. The CDR3 nucleotides are TGTGCCAGCAGTTTAATTCCAGAGACCCAGTACTTC. Its translation: CASSLIPETQYF.